Shown below are 20 T cell receptor beta chains from a single sample sequenced in a study of cytomegalovirus exposure and HLA in healthy donors. Vbeta (60) and Jbeta (13) primers were used in the PCR. Profiled with immunoSEQ multiplex PCR; TCRdb holds only in-frame clones, not every one. The data hold some 130,000 clones, with 75% to 85% observed a single time. Sequenced material: PBMCs. These receptors originate from a male donor in good health and CMV-seronegative.

A remark on this clone: At one end, the junction sequence differs from germline, possibly due to a read error. V is TRBV10-3 and J is TRBJ2-4; D call uncertain. This CDR3 spans 11 amino acids. CDR1 is ENHRY, CDR2 SYGVKD, per germline. This chain's CDR3 is CAISESNSQYF. CDR3 in DNA: TGTGCCATCAGTGAGTCGAACAGTCAGTACTTC.

The chain couples TRBV6-6 to TRBJ1-5, with D maybe TRBD1 (6 bases). V lost 5 bases and J lost 4, with 9 bases in between. This CDR3 contains 13 residues. Germline V gene data show CDR1 as MNHNY and CDR2 as SVGAGI (reference sequence). The CDR3 sequence is CASSLQGNQPQHF. CDR3 bases: TGTGCCAGCAGTCTTCAGGGGAATCAGCCCCAGCATTTT.

The chain uses TRBV19 and TRBJ2-1; 13 bases line up with TRBD2. The CDR3 consists of 16 residues. Germline trimming cut 4 bases from V and 4 bases from J; bases unmatched to any gene: 4. From germline, CDR1 is LNHDA and CDR2 SQIVND (reference sequence). The CDR3: CASSRTSGRQYNEQFF. CDR3 sequence (DNA): TGTGCCAGTAGTAGGACTAGCGGGAGACAATACAATGAGCAGTTCTTC.

This chain links TRBV7-2 with TRBJ2-2; no clear D gene. The V end was cut by 4 bases, the J end by 2 bases, with 5 bases between. CDR3 length equals 13 residues. Germline V gives CDR1 SGHTA, CDR2 FQGNSA. For the CDR3, the DNA is TGTGCCAGCAGCTCTACTAACACCGGGGAGCTGTTTTTT. Its translation: CASSSTNTGELFF.

The chain couples TRBV27 to TRBJ1-4; 7 bases fit TRBD1. J gave up 8 bases and V 6 bases, and 9 bases lay outside the gene matches. Germline lookup yields CDR1 MNHEY and CDR2 SMNVEV (reference sequence). The CDR3 extends over 14 amino acids. The CDR3 here is CASRDQGGGEKLFF. CDR3 bases: TGTGCCAGCAGGGACCAGGGGGGTGGAGAAAAACTGTTTTTT.

The chain has TRBV30 and TRBJ1-2; possibly TRBD1 for D (5 bases). V was pared by 5 bases and J by 7 bases, with 11 bases between. Germline CDR1 reads GTSNPN; CDR2 reads SVGIG (reference sequence). The CDR3 has 11 amino acids. CDR3 loop: CAWAWGVGYTF. CDR3 DNA: TGTGCCTGGGCCTGGGGGGTTGGCTACACCTTC.

V is TRBV7-2 and J is TRBJ2-7, with D possibly being TRBD2 (6 bases). The CDR3 covers 15 residues. Between the trimmed V and J ends, which lost 0 bases and 0 bases, there was a span of 9 bases. Germline V CDR1 and CDR2: SGHTA, FQGNSA. The CDR3 DNA is TGTGCCAGCAGCTTAGCGGGGGGTTCCTCCTACGAGCAGTACTTC. Translated: CASSLAGGSSYEQYF. Supplemented by reference TRBV7-2 and TRBJ2-7, the full variable domain reads GAGVSQSPSNKVTEKGKDVELRCDPISGHTALYWYRQSLGQGLEFLIYFQGNSAPDKSGLPSDRFSAERTGGSVSTLTIQRTQQEDSAVYLCASSLAGGSSYEQYFGPGTRLTVT.

This clone came up once. The rearrangement uses TRBV2 and TRBJ2-3; no clear D gene. The germline CDR1 and CDR2 sequences are SNHLY and FYNNEI. V lost 3 bases and J 0 bases, leaving 7 bases between the germline ends. The CDR3 contains 14 residues. The CDR3 loop is CASSEVASTDTQYF. CDR3 coding DNA: TGTGCCAGCAGTGAGGTGGCTAGCACAGATACGCAGTATTTT.

This chain links TRBV5-1 with TRBJ2-2; 9 bases align to TRBD1. The CDR3 runs 14 residues. CDR1 SGHRS and CDR2 YFSETQ come from the germline V gene. J lost 2 bases, V lost 6 bases, and 2 bases had no gene match. The CDR3, as DNA: TGCGCCAGCAAGGGACAGGGTAACACCGGGGAGCTGTTTTTT. Its translation is CASKGQGNTGELFF.

J is TRBJ2-4 and V is TRBV5-6; 8 bases align to TRBD1. The CDR3 length is 17 residues. The V and J ends lost 1 base and 2 bases, in that order; junction bases with no gene match: 8. Germline-derived CDR1 and CDR2 are SGHDT and YYEEEE. CDR3: CASSLWLAGGPKNIQYF. The CDR3 coding sequence is TGTGCCAGCAGCTTGTGGTTGGCAGGGGGCCCCAAAAACATTCAGTACTTC. The variable domain in full, with the rest retrieved from reference TRBV5-6 and TRBJ2-4, is DAGVTQSPTHLIKTRGQQVTLRCSPKSGHDTVSWYQQALGQGPQFIFQYYEEEERQRGNFPDRFSGHQFPNYSSELNVNALLLGDSALYLCASSLWLAGGPKNIQYFGAGTRLSVL.

The V gene is TRBV5-1, the J gene TRBJ2-1; TRBD1 matches 8 bases. Trimming at V came to 0 bases and at J to 4 bases, leaving 9 bases not matched to a gene. From germline, CDR1 is SGHRS and CDR2 YFSETQ. This CDR3 is built from 17 residues. The CDR3 nucleotides are TGCGCCAGCAGCTTGGTCGCAGGGGGCTCGTTTTACAATGAGCAGTTCTTC. The encoded protein is CASSLVAGGSFYNEQFF.

The CDR3 nucleotides read TGTGCCAGTAGTATAGATCCAGGGGGCATTTATCAGCCCCAGCATTTT. Protein: CASSIDPGGIYQPQHF. The rearrangement uses TRBV19 and TRBJ1-5; 8 bases align to TRBD1. This CDR3 region has 16 residues. CDR1 LNHDA and CDR2 SQIVND come from the germline V gene (reference sequence). The J segment lost 5 bases and the V segment lost 0 bases, leaving 6 bases of the junction unmatched.

This chain connects TRBV5-4 to TRBJ2-7; 13 bases align to TRBD2. Germline V lookup: CDR1 SGHNT, CDR2 YYREEE (reference sequence). V was clipped by 3 bases and J by 6 bases; unmatched bases: 12. The CDR3 has 17 residues. The CDR3 protein is CASSSGTSGIPPREQYF. In DNA, the CDR3 is TGTGCCAGCAGCTCCGGGACTAGCGGGATCCCTCCGCGCGAGCAGTACTTC.

The chain uses TRBV4-1 and TRBJ2-3, with 8 positions matching TRBD2. CDR1 and CDR2 (germline): MGHRA, YSYEKL. J lost 4 bases, V lost 0 bases, and 9 bases had no gene match. This CDR3 region has 17 residues. This CDR3 is CASSQDLAGYPPDTQYF. Here the CDR3 DNA reads TGCGCCAGCAGCCAAGACTTAGCGGGGTACCCCCCAGATACGCAGTATTTT.

The chain combines TRBV19 with TRBJ1-1, with D possibly matching TRBD1 (6 bases). Germline V gene lookup returns CDR1 LNHDA and CDR2 SQIVND (reference sequence). The CDR3 is 12 amino acids. The V end was cut by 7 bases, the J end by 12 bases, with 18 bases between. The CDR3: CASNGLAGASFF. In DNA form, the CDR3 reads TGTGCCAGTAATGGCCTCGCAGGGGCATCTTTCTTT.

This clone was detected a few times. The V gene is TRBV6-5, the J gene TRBJ2-7; 14 bases are a match to TRBD2. This CDR3 spans 15 amino acids. Germline values: CDR1 MNHEY, CDR2 SVGAGI. V gave up 4 bases and J gave up 6 bases; unmatched junction bases: 5. The CDR3 loop reads CASSWGLAGVAEQYF. Written as DNA, the CDR3 is TGTGCCAGCAGTTGGGGACTAGCGGGAGTAGCCGAGCAGTACTTC.

The chain recombines TRBV7-6 with TRBJ2-2; TRBD2 agrees at 7 bases. This CDR3 spans 12 amino acids. Germline CDR1 and CDR2: SGHVS and FNYEAQ. The CDR3 coding sequence is TGTGCGGTTGCGGGGGAAACCGGGGAGCTGTTTTTT. This translates into CAVAGETGELFF.

This clone came up a few times. The gene calls are TRBV6-4 and TRBJ2-1, with 7 bases identical to TRBD2. The V gene end was trimmed by 2 bases and the J gene end by 3 bases; junction bases not matched to a gene: 4. This CDR3 region has 15 residues. Germline V gene lookup returns CDR1 MRHNA and CDR2 SNTAGT. This chain's CDR3 is CASSDGSSGYNEQFF. The CDR3 bases are TGTGCCAGCAGTGACGGGTCTAGCGGCTACAATGAGCAGTTCTTC.

The chain joins TRBV7-9 to TRBJ2-2, with 16 bases fitting TRBD2. V lost 8 bases, J lost 1 base, and 4 bases stayed unmatched. The CDR3 length is 17 residues. The germline V gene has CDR1 SEHNR and CDR2 FQNEAQ (reference sequence). This chain's CDR3 is CASGGTSGRGNTGELFF. Written as DNA, the CDR3 is TGTGCCAGCGGAGGGACTAGCGGGAGGGGGAACACCGGGGAGCTGTTTTTT.

The rearrangement joins TRBV28 to TRBJ1-1, with D possibly matching TRBD1 (5 bases). The CDR3 is 13 residues long. Deletions cut 6 bases from V and 3 bases from J, with 11 bases between. CDR1 is MDHEN and CDR2 is SYDVKM in the germline V gene. The CDR3: CASRTEQDTEAFF. As DNA, the CDR3 is TGTGCCAGCAGGACTGAACAGGACACTGAAGCTTTCTTT.